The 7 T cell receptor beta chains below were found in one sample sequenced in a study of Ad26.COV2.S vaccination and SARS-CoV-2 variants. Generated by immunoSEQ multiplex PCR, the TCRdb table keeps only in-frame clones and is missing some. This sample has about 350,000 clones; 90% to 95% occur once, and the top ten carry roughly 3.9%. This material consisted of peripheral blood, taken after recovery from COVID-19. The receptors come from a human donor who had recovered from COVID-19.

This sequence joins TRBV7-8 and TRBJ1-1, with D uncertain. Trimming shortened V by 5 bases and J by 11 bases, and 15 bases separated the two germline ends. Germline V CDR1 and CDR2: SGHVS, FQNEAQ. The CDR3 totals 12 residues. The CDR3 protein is CASSPEALVAFF. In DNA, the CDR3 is TGTGCCAGCAGCCCAGAGGCCCTAGTGGCTTTCTTT.

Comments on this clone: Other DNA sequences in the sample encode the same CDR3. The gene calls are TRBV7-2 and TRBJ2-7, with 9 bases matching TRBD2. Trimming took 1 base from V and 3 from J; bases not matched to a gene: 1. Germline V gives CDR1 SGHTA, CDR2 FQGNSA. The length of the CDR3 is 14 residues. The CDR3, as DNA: TGTGCCAGCAGCTTAGTGCGGGGGGGCTACGAGCAGTACTTC. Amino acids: CASSLVRGGYEQYF.

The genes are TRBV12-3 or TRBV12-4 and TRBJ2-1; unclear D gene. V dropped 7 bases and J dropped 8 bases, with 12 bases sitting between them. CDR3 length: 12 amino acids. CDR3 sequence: CASTMSVYEQFF. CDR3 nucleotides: TGTGCCAGCACTATGAGTGTTTATGAGCAGTTCTTC.

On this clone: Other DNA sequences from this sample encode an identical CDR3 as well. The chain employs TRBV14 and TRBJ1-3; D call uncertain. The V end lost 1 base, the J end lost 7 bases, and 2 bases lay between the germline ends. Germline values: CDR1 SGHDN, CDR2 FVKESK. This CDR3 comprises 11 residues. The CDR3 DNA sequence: TGTGCCAGCAGCCAAGTGAACACCATATATTTT. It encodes CASSQVNTIYF. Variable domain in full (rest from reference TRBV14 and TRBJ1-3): EAGVTQFPSHSVIEKGQTVTLRCDPISGHDNLYWYRRVMGKEIKFLLHFVKESKQDESGMPNNRFLAERTGGTYSTLKVQPAELEDSGVYFCASSQVNTIYFGEGSWLTVV.

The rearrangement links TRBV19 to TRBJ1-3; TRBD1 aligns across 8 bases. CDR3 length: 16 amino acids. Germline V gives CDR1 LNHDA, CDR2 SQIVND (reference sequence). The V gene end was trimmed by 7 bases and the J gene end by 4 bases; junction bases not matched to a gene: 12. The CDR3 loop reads CASISPRGLEGNTIYF. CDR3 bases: TGTGCCAGTATTAGCCCCAGGGGGCTAGAAGGAAACACCATATATTTT.

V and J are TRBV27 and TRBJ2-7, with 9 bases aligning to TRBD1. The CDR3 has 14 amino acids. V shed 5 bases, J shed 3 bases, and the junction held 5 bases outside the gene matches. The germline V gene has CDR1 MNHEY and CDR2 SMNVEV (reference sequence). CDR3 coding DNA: TGTGCCAGCAGTATCGGGACAGGGAGCTACGAGCAGTACTTC. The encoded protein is CASSIGTGSYEQYF.

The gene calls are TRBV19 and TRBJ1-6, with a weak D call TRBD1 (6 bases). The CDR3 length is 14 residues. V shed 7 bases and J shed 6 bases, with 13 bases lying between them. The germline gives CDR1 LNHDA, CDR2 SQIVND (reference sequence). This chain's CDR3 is CASNSGTSNSPLHF. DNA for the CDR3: TGTGCCAGTAATTCCGGGACATCTAATTCACCCCTCCACTTT.